These 16 T cell receptor beta chains came from one sample sequenced in a study of PD-1 blockade in classical Hodgkin lymphoma. Clones were read by immunoSEQ multiplex PCR, and TCRdb kept only the in-frame ones, dropping some. The sample has over 50,000 clones, roughly 80% seen once. Each patient relapsed following autologous stem cell transplantation, and prior brentuximab vedotin exposure differed. The source material was peripheral blood mononuclear cells (PBMCs), sampled at baseline. These receptors came from a human donor with classical Hodgkin lymphoma.

The genes are TRBV10-3 and TRBJ2-1; weak D call: TRBD2 (6 bases). Germline V CDR1 and CDR2: ENHRY, SYGVKD. The CDR3 spans 15 residues. Deletions cut 2 bases from V and 2 bases from J, with 10 bases between. This CDR3 is CAISERERTYNEQFF. As DNA, the CDR3 is TGTGCCATCAGTGAGCGGGAGAGGACCTACAATGAGCAGTTCTTC.

This clone was observed a handful of times. This CDR3 reads CAWSVTGRETQYF. The CDR3 DNA follows: TGTGCCTGGAGTGTCACCGGCCGAGAGACCCAGTACTTC. The gene calls are TRBV30 and TRBJ2-5; no reliable D call. The CDR3 is made up of 13 amino acids. V was trimmed by 0 bases and J by 4 bases, leaving 9 bases between them. CDR1 GTSNPN and CDR2 SVGIG come from the germline V gene (reference sequence).

The chain combines TRBV27 with TRBJ2-7, with D possibly being TRBD2 (6 bases). The CDR3 length is 13 residues. Germline CDR1 reads MNHEY; CDR2 reads SMNVEV (reference sequence). V lost 6 bases to trimming and J lost 7 bases, with 16 bases between them. Here the CDR3 reads CASRPDSAGEQYV. Written as DNA, the CDR3 is TGTGCCAGCAGACCGGACTCGGCGGGGGAGCAGTACGTC.

The chain is built from TRBV4-3 and TRBJ1-5, with D possibly matching TRBD1 (6 bases). CDR1 LGHNA and CDR2 YSLEER come from the germline V gene. V was trimmed by 4 bases and J by 2 bases, leaving 18 bases between them. The CDR3 spans 17 residues. In DNA, the CDR3 is TGCGCCAGCAGCCGTAATAGGGGGATAGGGGGCAATCAGCCCCAGCATTTT. This gives the protein CASSRNRGIGGNQPQHF.

The chain has TRBV23-1 and TRBJ2-1; D not certain. TRBV23-1 is assigned to the ORF class and has an uncertain function. V was pared by 7 bases and J by 14 bases, with 6 bases between. This CDR3 is built from 8 residues. The CDR3 nucleotides read TGCGCCAGCACCAACAAGTTCTTC. Protein: CASTNKFF.

The genes are TRBV11-1 and TRBJ2-5, with 10 bases fitting TRBD1. This CDR3 has 15 amino acids. The V segment lost 6 bases and the J segment 2 bases; nucleotides outside the gene matches: 6. Germline assignment: CDR1 SGHAT and CDR2 FQDESV (reference sequence). CDR3 coding DNA: TGTGCCAGCAGAGGAGACAGGGGGCATCAAGAGACCCAGTACTTC. It encodes CASRGDRGHQETQYF.

This clone showed up just a few times. The chain employs TRBV4-3 and TRBJ1-2; a possible D gene is TRBD1 (5 bases). Germline CDR1 reads LGHNA; CDR2 reads YSLEER. Trimming pared 1 base from V and 7 bases from J, leaving 22 bases between. The CDR3 loop spans 17 amino acids. This CDR3 reads CASSQGGNSAIYGGYTF. The CDR3 DNA sequence: TGCGCCAGCAGCCAAGGGGGGAACTCAGCAATTTATGGTGGCTACACCTTC.

The chain uses TRBV2 and TRBJ1-2, with D unclear. Per germline, CDR1 SNHLY and CDR2 FYNNEI. This CDR3 region has 12 residues. V lost 5 bases to trimming and J lost 8 bases, with 12 bases between them. For the CDR3, the DNA is TGTGCCAGCAGTACAGACACCTGGGGCTACACCTTC. Protein product: CASSTDTWGYTF.

This clone has a handful of counts. This chain connects TRBV7-6 to TRBJ1-2, with D perhaps matching TRBD1 (5 bases). Trimming took off 1 base at V and 2 bases at J, with 20 bases between the two ends. The length of the CDR3 is 18 residues. CDR1 and CDR2 from the germline V gene are SGHVS and FNYEAQ. CDR3 loop: CASSLGWGRNVRNYGYTF. The CDR3 coding sequence is TGTGCCAGCAGCTTAGGGTGGGGCAGAAACGTCCGAAACTATGGCTACACCTTC.

V usage is TRBV4-1 and J usage is TRBJ1-5; D gene uncertain. Trimming shortened V by 4 bases and J by 4 bases, and 20 bases separated the two germline ends. Germline V gene sequence: CDR1 MGHRA, CDR2 YSYEKL. This CDR3 spans 17 amino acids. CDR3 coding DNA: TGCGCCAGCAGCCGAATACTGGACGGAACGAAAAATCAGCCCCAGCATTTT. Translation: CASSRILDGTKNQPQHF.

The gene calls are TRBV9 and TRBJ2-7, with D perhaps TRBD1 (6 bases). With 5 bases removed from V and 1 base from J, the gap between germline ends came to 13 bases. This CDR3 region has 14 residues. Per the germline V gene, CDR1 is SGDLS and CDR2 is YYNGEE. As DNA, the CDR3 is TGTGCCAGCAGTCCGGCAGGGGCTTCCTACGAGCAGTACTTC. Residues: CASSPAGASYEQYF. Full variable domain (rest looked up from reference TRBV9 and TRBJ2-7): DSGVTQTPKHLITATGQRVTLRCSPRSGDLSVYWYQQSLDQGLQFLIQYYNGEERAKGNILERFSAQQFPDLHSELNLSSLELGDSALYFCASSPAGASYEQYFGPGTRLTVT.

The chain recombines TRBV7-2 with TRBJ2-5; no clear D. V lost 8 bases and J 1 base, leaving 11 bases between the germline ends. In germline, CDR1 is SGHTA, CDR2 FQGNSA. The CDR3 spans 13 residues. The DNA of the CDR3 is TGTGCCAGCCAGAGCCAGTCCCAAGAGACCCAGTACTTC. As protein: CASQSQSQETQYF.

This clone showed up just once. The chain uses TRBV9 and TRBJ1-2; possible D gene TRBD1, 6 bases. The germline CDR1 and CDR2 sequences are SGDLS and YYNGEE. The CDR3 is 14 amino acids. V lost 4 bases to trimming and J lost 4 bases, with 14 bases between them. The CDR3 loop is CASSTSGTSYGYTF. The CDR3 DNA is TGTGCCAGCAGCACTTCCGGGACATCCTATGGCTACACCTTC.

J is TRBJ2-7 and V is TRBV5-1; D not resolved. Germline CDR1 is SGHRS and CDR2 is YFSETQ. The CDR3 is 11 amino acids. The germline V and J ends were trimmed by 6 bases and 5 bases, with 9 bases remaining between them. The CDR3 coding sequence is TGCGCCAGCACCGTCCAACACGAGCAGTACGTC. This gives the protein CASTVQHEQYV.

This chain joins TRBV29-1 and TRBJ1-2; D is unresolved. This CDR3 spans 11 amino acids. CDR1 SQVTM and CDR2 ANQGSEA come from the germline V gene. The CDR3 bases are TGCAGGGTGGTAGGGCCTGATGGCTACACCTTC. Protein product: CRVVGPDGYTF.

The chain uses TRBV4-3 and TRBJ2-1; 13 nucleotides match TRBD2. Trimming at V came to 0 bases and at J to 7 bases, leaving 12 bases not matched to a gene. This CDR3 is 19 amino acids long. The germline gives CDR1 LGHNA, CDR2 YSLEER. The DNA for the CDR3 is TGCGCCAGCAGCCAAGATTTCGGGACTAGCGGGATCTACACGAATGAGCAGTTCTTC. Amino acids: CASSQDFGTSGIYTNEQFF.